The clone carrying this T cell receptor beta chain was seen many times. Diagnosis of hyperthyroidism was new in patients aged 18 to 65, and its duration was under 2 months. First hyperthyroidism diagnosis is when the blood sample was obtained, before any ophthalmopathy symptoms. Using over 8.5 ml of fresh peripheral blood, PBMCs were prepared. This sample is drawn from a study of T cells in Graves' hyperthyroidism and ophthalmopathy. CDR1 and CDR2 (germline): LGHDT, YNNKEL (reference sequence). The CDR3 covers 14 residues. Trimming cost V 2 bases and J 7 bases, with 14 bases left between them. TCR beta CDR3 regions were amplified from RNA. During a first-round RT-PCR of the TCR CDR3, the HTBI primer set was used. TCRdb re-called the multiplex PCR reads through MiXCR, storing one row per CDR3 protein. The repertoire holds 300,000 to 450,000 distinct CDR3 sequences, 13% seen once, with more than 20% in the top ten.

The sample consisted of blood. J is TRBJ2-5 and V is TRBV3-1; a possible D gene is TRBD2 (5 bases). The clonotype originates from a man between 25 and 39 years old with Graves' hyperthyroidism that later progressed to Graves' ophthalmopathy. CDR3 in DNA: TGTGCCAGCAGCCAACCCTTGGGAGCCTGGACCCAGTACTTC. Amino acid sequence: CASSQPLGAWTQYF.